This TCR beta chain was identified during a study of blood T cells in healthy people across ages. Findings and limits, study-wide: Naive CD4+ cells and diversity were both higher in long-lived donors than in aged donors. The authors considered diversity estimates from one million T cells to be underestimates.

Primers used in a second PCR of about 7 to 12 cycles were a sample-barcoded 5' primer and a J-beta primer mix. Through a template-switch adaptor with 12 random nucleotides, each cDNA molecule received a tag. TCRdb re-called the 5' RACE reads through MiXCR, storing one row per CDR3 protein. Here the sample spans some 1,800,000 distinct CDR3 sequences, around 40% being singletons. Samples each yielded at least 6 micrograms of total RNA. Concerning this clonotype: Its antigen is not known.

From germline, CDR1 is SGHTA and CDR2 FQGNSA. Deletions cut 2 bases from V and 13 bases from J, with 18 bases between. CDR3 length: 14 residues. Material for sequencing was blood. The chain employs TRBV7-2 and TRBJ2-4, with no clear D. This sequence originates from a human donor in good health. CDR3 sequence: CASSLSLESREQYF. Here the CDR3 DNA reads TGTGCCAGCAGCTTAAGTCTAGAGTCGAGAGAGCAGTACTTC.